The clone carrying this T cell receptor (beta chain) was seen many times. The antigen remains undetermined. Other autoimmune diseases, uncontrolled infections, pregnancy or lactation excluded patients from enrollment. Clinical symptoms, serum thyroxine, TRAb, thyroid ultrasound and orbital computed tomography formed the basis of diagnosis. Amplifying from RNA transcripts, the study obtained TCR beta CDR3 regions. Amplification began with first-round RT-PCR using HTBI primers, then second-round multiplex PCR was performed. MiXCR, applied by TCRdb to the multiplex PCR reads, yields one record per CDR3 protein. Among over a million distinct CDR3 sequences listed, about two fifths were seen once. This sample is drawn from a study of Graves' ophthalmopathy and Graves' hyperthyroidism. Overall study findings and caveats: Ophthalmopathy progression predictions by the model showed about 75% specificity and approximately 67% sensitivity. Stable hyperthyroidism and ophthalmopathy were told apart by a 13-signature model, which achieved roughly 89% sensitivity and roughly 80% specificity.

Sequencing input: peripheral blood or thyroid tissue (not recorded which). The origin of this receptor is an adult man with Graves' hyperthyroidism.

CDR3 nucleotides: TGTGCCAGCAGTATTAGCGGGAGGTCCGGGGAGACCCAGTACTTC. Its protein product is CASSISGRSGETQYF. This chain links TRBV12-3 or TRBV12-4 with TRBJ2-5; 10 bases align to TRBD2. Losses at the gene ends were 5 bases for V and 5 bases for J; bases not matched to a gene: 8. The CDR3 sequence is 15 residues long.